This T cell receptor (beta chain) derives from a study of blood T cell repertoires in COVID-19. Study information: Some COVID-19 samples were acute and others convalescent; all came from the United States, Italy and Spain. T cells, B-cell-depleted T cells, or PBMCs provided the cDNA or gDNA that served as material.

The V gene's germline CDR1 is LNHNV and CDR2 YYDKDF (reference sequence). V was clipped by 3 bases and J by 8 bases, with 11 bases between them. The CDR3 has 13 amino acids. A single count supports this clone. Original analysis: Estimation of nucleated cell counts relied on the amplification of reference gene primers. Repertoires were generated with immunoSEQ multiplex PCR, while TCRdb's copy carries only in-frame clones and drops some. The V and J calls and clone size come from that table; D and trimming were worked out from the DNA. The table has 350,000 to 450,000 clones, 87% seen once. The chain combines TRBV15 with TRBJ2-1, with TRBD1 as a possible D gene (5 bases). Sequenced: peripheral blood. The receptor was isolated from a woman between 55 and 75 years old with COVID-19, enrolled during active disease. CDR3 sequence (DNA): TGTGCCACCAGCAGGCTCCAGGGCTATGAGCAGTTCTTC. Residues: CATSRLQGYEQFF.